These 21 T cell receptor beta chains were all obtained from the same sample, sequenced in a study of OX40 agonist ivuxolimab in advanced cancers. Measured with immunoSEQ multiplex PCR; TCRdb has only the in-frame clones, and not every one. The sample carries about 58,000 clones, approximately 87% recorded once. Material: CD4+ or CD8+ T cells sorted from blood, obtained in a trial of the OX40 agonist ivuxolimab. The receptors shown here come from an adult with an advanced solid tumor such as melanoma, head and neck, liver or kidney cancer.

The rearrangement links TRBV6-1 to TRBJ2-4; weak D call: TRBD1 (6 bases). Trimming removed 1 base at V and 0 bases at J, with 16 bases between. This CDR3 contains 18 residues. Per germline, CDR1 MNHNS and CDR2 SASEGT. The DNA for the CDR3 is TGTGCCAGCAGTGAAGAATTCGGGACAACACTAGCCAAAAACATTCAGTACTTC. Translated, it gives CASSEEFGTTLAKNIQYF.

In DNA, the CDR3 is TGTGCCAGCAGCTTTGGACAGGGTTCTGGAAACACCATATATTTT. Protein product: CASSFGQGSGNTIYF. V and J are TRBV7-2 and TRBJ1-3; TRBD1 aligns across 8 bases. V was clipped by 3 bases and J by 1 base; unmatched bases: 2. CDR1 and CDR2 from the germline V gene are SGHTA and FQGNSA. This CDR3 has 15 residues.

This chain joins TRBV5-1 and TRBJ2-5; D remains unclear. Germline V lookup: CDR1 SGHRS, CDR2 YFSETQ. Trimming took 4 bases from V and 2 from J, leaving 9 bases between them. CDR3 length: 13 residues. The CDR3 DNA reads TGCGCCAGCAGCCAAAGGGTGCAAGAGACCCAGTACTTC. Residues: CASSQRVQETQYF.

The chain uses TRBV10-3 and TRBJ1-3; possibly TRBD1 for D (6 bases). Germline lookup yields CDR1 ENHRY and CDR2 SYGVKD. The CDR3 is made up of 12 amino acids. V was cut by 7 bases and J by 3 bases, with 7 bases left in between. This chain's CDR3 is CAITGDGNTIYF. CDR3 nucleotide sequence: TGTGCCATCACAGGGGATGGAAACACCATATATTTT.

The chain joins TRBV5-1 to TRBJ1-3; D may be TRBD1 (5 bases). Trimming cost V 0 bases and J 4 bases, with 14 bases left between them. Per the germline V gene, CDR1 is SGHRS and CDR2 is YFSETQ. The CDR3 contains 16 residues. The CDR3 region has the DNA TGCGCCAGCAGCTTGGGGGTCCGGGGCTCAGGAAACACCATATATTTT. Translated: CASSLGVRGSGNTIYF.

The chain joins TRBV7-2 to TRBJ1-1; no definite D call. The CDR3 contains 14 residues. Germline V CDR1 and CDR2: SGHTA, FQGNSA. V was shortened by 5 bases and J by 6 bases, with 16 bases between the two germline ends. Here the CDR3 DNA reads TGTGCCAGCAGCGCCACGAAGGAATACGCTGAAGCTTTCTTT. Translated, it gives CASSATKEYAEAFF.

The chain carries TRBV7-9 and TRBJ2-5, with no clear D. There are 15 residues in the CDR3. Germline V gene sequence: CDR1 SEHNR, CDR2 FQNEAQ (reference sequence). V was shortened by 3 bases and J by 1 base, with 12 bases between the two germline ends. The CDR3 reads CASSLVQASQETQYF. The DNA of the CDR3 is TGTGCCAGCAGCTTGGTGCAGGCGAGCCAAGAGACCCAGTACTTC.

This clone was recorded once. The chain has TRBV19 and TRBJ2-7; the D call may be TRBD1 or TRBD2 (5 bases each). Per the germline V gene, CDR1 is LNHDA and CDR2 is SQIVND (reference sequence). The CDR3 has 15 residues. With 5 bases removed from V and 2 bases from J, the gap between germline ends came to 16 bases. The CDR3 is CASSQYRDRPYEQYF. The CDR3 DNA sequence: TGTGCCAGTAGTCAATACCGGGACCGCCCCTACGAGCAGTACTTC.

The CDR3 loop is CASSAYRVLAGGAGSDTQYF. The CDR3 DNA reads as TGTGCCAGCAGCGCATACAGGGTATTAGCGGGGGGCGCGGGTTCAGATACGCAGTATTTT. The gene calls are TRBV7-8 and TRBJ2-3; 10 positions match TRBD2. Unmatched junction bases numbered 21, after V lost 5 bases and J lost 4 bases. The length of the CDR3 is 20 residues. Germline CDR1 is SGHVS and CDR2 is FQNEAQ.

V gene TRBV11-2 combines with J gene TRBJ2-7; D unresolved. CDR1 is SGHAT, CDR2 FQNNGV, per germline. The V end lost 5 bases, the J end lost 5 bases, and 19 bases lay between the germline ends. The CDR3 spans 15 residues. CDR3 loop: CASSPGLIPWDEQYF. CDR3 sequence (DNA): TGTGCCAGCAGCCCCGGTCTTATCCCTTGGGACGAGCAGTACTTC.

V is TRBV6-5 and J is TRBJ2-5; the match to TRBD2 covers 7 bases. Trimming at V came to 8 bases and at J to 5 bases, leaving 8 bases not matched to a gene. The CDR3 covers 13 residues. Germline V lookup: CDR1 MNHEY, CDR2 SVGAGI. The CDR3 bases are TGTGCCAGCTCACTTGGGGGGGTGGAGACCCAGTACTTC. Encoded protein: CASSLGGVETQYF.

The rearrangement joins TRBV7-2 to TRBJ1-1; D is undetermined. In germline, CDR1 is SGHTA, CDR2 FQGNSA. Trimming cost V 2 bases and J 8 bases, with 12 bases left between them. The CDR3 length is 13 residues. The DNA of the CDR3 is TGTGCCAGCAGCTTACCGCGAGGCGGGGAAGCTTTCTTT. As protein: CASSLPRGGEAFF.

This clone showed up just once. The genes are TRBV6-5 and TRBJ2-3; 7 nucleotides agree with TRBD2. The V gene's germline CDR1 is MNHEY and CDR2 SVGAGI. V lost 0 bases and J lost 1; bases outside the gene matches: 4. The CDR3 extends over 16 amino acids. The CDR3 region is CASSYSRLAGTDTQYF. The CDR3 bases are TGTGCCAGCAGTTACTCTCGACTAGCCGGCACAGATACGCAGTATTTT.

This clone was observed a single time. This sequence joins TRBV19 and TRBJ1-1; D is unclear. CDR3 size: 15 residues. V was clipped by 3 bases and J by 0 bases, with 11 bases between them. Germline CDR1 LNHDA, CDR2 SQIVND (reference sequence). CDR3 sequence: CASSIPGSMNTEAFF. In nucleotides, the CDR3 is TGTGCCAGTAGTATCCCGGGGTCCATGAACACTGAAGCTTTCTTT.

The CDR3 loop reads CASSVEHISTDTQYF. CDR3 sequence (DNA): TGTGCCAGCAGCGTAGAACACATTAGCACAGATACGCAGTATTTT. V gene TRBV9 combines with J gene TRBJ2-3; no clear D gene. This CDR3 is 15 amino acids long. The ends were cut back, 0 bases at V and 0 bases at J, with 8 bases in the middle. Germline V lookup: CDR1 SGDLS, CDR2 YYNGEE. Supplemented by reference TRBV9 and TRBJ2-3, the full variable domain reads DSGVTQTPKHLITATGQRVTLRCSPRSGDLSVYWYQQSLDQGLQFLIQYYNGEERAKGNILERFSAQQFPDLHSELNLSSLELGDSALYFCASSVEHISTDTQYFGPGTRLTVL.

This clone was seen a single time. The chain joins TRBV6-5 to TRBJ2-5; no clear D gene. V dropped 0 bases and J dropped 4 bases, with 12 bases sitting between them. CDR3 size: 15 residues. Germline CDR1 reads MNHEY; CDR2 reads SVGAGI. The CDR3 is CASSYSNRWGETQYF. For the CDR3, the DNA is TGTGCCAGCAGTTACTCGAATAGATGGGGAGAGACCCAGTACTTC.

The DNA of the CDR3 is TGTGCCAGCAGCTTAGAGTCCGGGGTCAACGAGCAGTACTTC. This sequence encodes CASSLESGVNEQYF. The chain couples TRBV7-2 to TRBJ2-7; TRBD2 might be the D (5 bases). The CDR3 extends over 14 amino acids. V shed 1 base and J shed 5 bases, with 12 bases lying between them. Germline V gives CDR1 SGHTA, CDR2 FQGNSA.

The chain joins TRBV5-1 to TRBJ2-3, with D possibly TRBD2 on 6 matching bases. Trimming removed 5 bases from V and 6 bases from J, with 10 bases in between. Per germline, CDR1 SGHRS and CDR2 YFSETQ. This CDR3 has 12 residues. This CDR3 is CASSPRGDTQYF. As DNA, the CDR3 is TGCGCCAGCAGTCCTCGGGGGGATACGCAGTATTTT.

The CDR3 loop is CASSMGSADEQYF. The CDR3 region has the DNA TGTGCCAGCAGCATGGGATCAGCCGACGAGCAGTACTTC. The chain combines TRBV11-2 with TRBJ2-7; D remains ambiguous. V was shortened by 5 bases and J by 5 bases, with 13 bases between the two germline ends. The germline V gene has CDR1 SGHAT and CDR2 FQNNGV. The CDR3 extends over 13 amino acids.

The V gene is TRBV2, the J gene TRBJ1-6; no definite D call. The V end lost 3 bases, the J end lost 7 bases, and 13 bases lay between the germline ends. The CDR3 length is 15 residues. The germline V gene has CDR1 SNHLY and CDR2 FYNNEI. Written as DNA, the CDR3 is TGTGCCAGCAGTGAGGCAAGAATTGAGAATTCACCCCTCCACTTT. Protein: CASSEARIENSPLHF.

V usage is TRBV5-5 and J usage is TRBJ1-5; D is possibly TRBD1 (6 bases). This CDR3 has 16 amino acids. Germline CDR1 and CDR2: SGHKS and YYEKEE (reference sequence). Trimming pared 0 bases from V and 5 bases from J, leaving 15 bases between. CDR3 nucleotide sequence: TGTGCCAGCAGCTTGGGGGCCGGGCCAGGGGATCAGCCCCAGCATTTT. This translates into CASSLGAGPGDQPQHF.